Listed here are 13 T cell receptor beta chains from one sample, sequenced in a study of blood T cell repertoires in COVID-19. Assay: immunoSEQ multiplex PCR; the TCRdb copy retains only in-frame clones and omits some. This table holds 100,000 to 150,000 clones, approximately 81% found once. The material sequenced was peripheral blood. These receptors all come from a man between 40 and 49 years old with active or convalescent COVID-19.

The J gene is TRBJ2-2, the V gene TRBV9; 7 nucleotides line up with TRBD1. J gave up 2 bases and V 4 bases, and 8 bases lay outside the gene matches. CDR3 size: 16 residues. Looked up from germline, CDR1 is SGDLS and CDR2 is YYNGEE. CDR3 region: CASSFKTGPNTGELFF. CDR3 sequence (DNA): TGTGCCAGCAGCTTTAAGACAGGGCCCAACACCGGGGAGCTGTTTTTT.

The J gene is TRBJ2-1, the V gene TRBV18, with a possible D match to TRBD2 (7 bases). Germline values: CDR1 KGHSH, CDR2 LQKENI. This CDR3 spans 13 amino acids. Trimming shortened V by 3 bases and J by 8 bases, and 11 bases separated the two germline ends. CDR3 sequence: CASSPGGGDEQFF. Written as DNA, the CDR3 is TGTGCCAGCTCACCGGGAGGGGGAGATGAGCAGTTCTTC. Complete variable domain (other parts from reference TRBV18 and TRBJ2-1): NAGVMQNPRHLVRRRGQEARLRCSPMKGHSHVYWYRQLPEEGLKFMVYLQKENIIDESGMPKERFSAEFPKEGPSILRIQQVVRGDSAAYFCASSPGGGDEQFFGPGTRLTVL.

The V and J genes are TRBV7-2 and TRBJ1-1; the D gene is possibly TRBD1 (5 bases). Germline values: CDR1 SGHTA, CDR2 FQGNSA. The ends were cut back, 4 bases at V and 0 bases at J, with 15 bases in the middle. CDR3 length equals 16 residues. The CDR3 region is CASSSSRWGVNTEAFF. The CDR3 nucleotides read TGTGCCAGCAGCTCTTCCCGATGGGGGGTGAACACTGAAGCTTTCTTT.

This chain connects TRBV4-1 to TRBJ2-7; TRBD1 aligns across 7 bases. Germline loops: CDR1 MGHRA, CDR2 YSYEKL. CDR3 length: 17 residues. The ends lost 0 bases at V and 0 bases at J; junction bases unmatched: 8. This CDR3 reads CASSQDPTGADSYEQYF. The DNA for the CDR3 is TGCGCCAGCAGCCAAGATCCCACAGGGGCGGACTCCTACGAGCAGTACTTC.

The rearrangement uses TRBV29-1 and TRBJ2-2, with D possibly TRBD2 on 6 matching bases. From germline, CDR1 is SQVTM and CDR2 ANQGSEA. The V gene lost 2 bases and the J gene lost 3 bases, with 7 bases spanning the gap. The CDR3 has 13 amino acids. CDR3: CSVESGDTGELFF. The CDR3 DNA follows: TGCAGCGTTGAATCGGGAGACACCGGGGAGCTGTTTTTT.

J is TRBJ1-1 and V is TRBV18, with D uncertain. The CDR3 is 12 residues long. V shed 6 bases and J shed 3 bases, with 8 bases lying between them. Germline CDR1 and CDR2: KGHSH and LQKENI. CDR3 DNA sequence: TGTGCCAGCTCCCTTCTCGACACTGAAGCTTTCTTT. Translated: CASSLLDTEAFF. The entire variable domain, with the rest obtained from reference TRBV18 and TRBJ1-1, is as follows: NAGVMQNPRHLVRRRGQEARLRCSPMKGHSHVYWYRQLPEEGLKFMVYLQKENIIDESGMPKERFSAEFPKEGPSILRIQQVVRGDSAAYFCASSLLDTEAFFGQGTRLTVV.

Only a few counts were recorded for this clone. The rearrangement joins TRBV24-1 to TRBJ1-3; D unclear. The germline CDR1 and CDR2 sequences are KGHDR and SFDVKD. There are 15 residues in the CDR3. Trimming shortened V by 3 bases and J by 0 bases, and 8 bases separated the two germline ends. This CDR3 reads CATSDGGVSGNTIYF. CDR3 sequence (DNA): TGTGCCACCAGTGATGGAGGAGTCTCTGGAAACACCATATATTTT.

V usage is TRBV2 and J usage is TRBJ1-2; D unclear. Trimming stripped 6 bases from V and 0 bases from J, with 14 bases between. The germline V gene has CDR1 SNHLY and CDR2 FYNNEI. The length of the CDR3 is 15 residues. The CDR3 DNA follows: TGTGCCAGCAGCCCCCGGGTCCCTGCTAACTATGGCTACACCTTC. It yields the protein CASSPRVPANYGYTF.

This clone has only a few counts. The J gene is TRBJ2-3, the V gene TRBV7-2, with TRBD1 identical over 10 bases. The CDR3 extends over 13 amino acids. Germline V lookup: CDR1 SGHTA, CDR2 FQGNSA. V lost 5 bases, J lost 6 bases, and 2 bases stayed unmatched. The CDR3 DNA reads TGTGCCAGCAGCATGGACAGGGGGGATACGCAGTATTTT. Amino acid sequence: CASSMDRGDTQYF.

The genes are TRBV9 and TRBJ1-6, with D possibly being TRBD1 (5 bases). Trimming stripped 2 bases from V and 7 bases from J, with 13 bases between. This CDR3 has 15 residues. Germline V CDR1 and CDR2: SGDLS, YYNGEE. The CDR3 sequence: CASSVWGDFNSPLHF. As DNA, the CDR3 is TGTGCCAGCAGCGTCTGGGGGGATTTCAATTCACCCCTCCACTTT.

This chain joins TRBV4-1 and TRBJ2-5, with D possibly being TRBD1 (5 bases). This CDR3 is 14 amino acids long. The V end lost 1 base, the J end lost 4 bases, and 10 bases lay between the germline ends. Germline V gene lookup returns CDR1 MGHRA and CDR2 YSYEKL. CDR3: CASSQGGSLETQYF. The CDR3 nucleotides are TGCGCCAGCAGCCAAGGGGGCAGCTTAGAGACCCAGTACTTC.

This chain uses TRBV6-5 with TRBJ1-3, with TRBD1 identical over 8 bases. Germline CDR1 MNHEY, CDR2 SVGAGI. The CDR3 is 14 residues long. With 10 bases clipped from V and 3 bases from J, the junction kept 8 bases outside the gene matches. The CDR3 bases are TGTGCCACCCAGGACAGGGAGTATGGAAACACCATATATTTT. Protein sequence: CATQDREYGNTIYF.

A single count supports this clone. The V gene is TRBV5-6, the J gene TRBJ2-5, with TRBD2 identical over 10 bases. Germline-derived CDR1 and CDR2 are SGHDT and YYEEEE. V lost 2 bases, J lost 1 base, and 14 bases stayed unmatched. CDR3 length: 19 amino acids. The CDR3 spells CASSFGSGGGLAVQETQYF. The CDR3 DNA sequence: TGTGCCAGCAGCTTTGGCTCAGGGGGCGGACTAGCGGTCCAAGAGACCCAGTACTTC.